One TCR beta chain is described in this entry. The sample comes from a study of T cell changes during pregnancy in multiple sclerosis. This CDR3 has 18 amino acids. Using immunoSEQ multiplex PCR, the repertoire was profiled, and TCRdb retains in-frame clones only, with some absent. Here the sample spans more than 20,000 clones, 75% to 95% being singletons. This receptor was taken from a female donor with multiple sclerosis, enrolled in a pregnancy study. The chain couples TRBV21-1 to TRBJ1-4. TRBV21-1 is reported as a pseudogene. The specimen was CD4+ T cells from peripheral blood mononuclear cells, collected in the third trimester of pregnancy. In DNA form, the CDR3 reads TGTGCCAGCAGCAAACGCAGAGAACGGGTTGCAACTAATGAAAAACTGTTTTTT. Protein: CASSKRRERVATNEKLFF.